The 24 T cell receptor beta chains in this list originate from one sample, sequenced in a study of a mutant IDH1 vaccine in newly diagnosed glioma. The antigens these receptors bind are not known. Time point reported: week 5, during vaccination. A single vaccine dose contained 300 ug of mutant IDH1 20-mer peptide, and topical imiquimod was used with it. Repertoires were generated with immunoSEQ multiplex PCR, while TCRdb's copy carries only in-frame clones and drops some. The sample lists 50,000 to 70,000 clones; roughly 82% were seen once. Source: PBMCs, taken from a glioma patient whose treatment included an IDH1 peptide vaccine. Receptors originate from a woman aged 18-29 years with glioma. Some clones in this sample may be carry-over from other donors' samples.

This clone was observed once. V and J are TRBV14 and TRBJ2-7, with TRBD1 identical over 8 bases. CDR1 is SGHDN, CDR2 FVKESK, per germline. V lost 4 bases, J lost 3 bases, and 2 bases stayed unmatched. The CDR3 loop spans 13 amino acids. The CDR3 loop reads CASSPGTGYEQYF. The CDR3 DNA is TGTGCCAGCAGCCCTGGGACAGGCTACGAGCAGTACTTC.

The chain combines TRBV7-8 with TRBJ1-1; D is unresolved. The V and J ends lost 3 bases and 1 base respectively, with 6 bases between them. CDR1 and CDR2 (germline): SGHVS, FQNEAQ. This CDR3 spans 13 amino acids. CDR3 coding DNA: TGTGCCAGCAGCTTTCGGAGGAACACTGAAGCTTTCTTT. Protein sequence: CASSFRRNTEAFF.

The chain couples TRBV5-5 to TRBJ2-1, with 10 bases lining up with TRBD2. Trimming at V came to 7 bases and at J to 8 bases, leaving 15 bases not matched to a gene. The CDR3 runs to 16 residues. CDR1 and CDR2 (germline): SGHKS, YYEKEE (reference sequence). The CDR3, as DNA: TGTGCCAGCTCCCTTGGACTAGCGGTGGGGGGCCATGAGCAGTTCTTC. This gives the protein CASSLGLAVGGHEQFF.

CDR3 amino acids: CASSTREVMAYNQPQHF. CDR3 nucleotides: TGTGCCAGTAGTACGCGAGAGGTAATGGCCTACAATCAGCCCCAGCATTTT. The chain uses TRBV19 and TRBJ1-5; D is unclear. This CDR3 region has 17 residues. Trimming pared 4 bases from V and 3 bases from J, leaving 19 bases between. Germline lookup yields CDR1 LNHDA and CDR2 SQIVND (reference sequence).

The V gene is TRBV29-1, the J gene TRBJ1-5, with 9 bases matching TRBD1. This CDR3 region has 12 residues. CDR1 is SQVTM and CDR2 is ANQGSEA in the germline V gene. Unmatched junction bases numbered 5, after V lost 5 bases and J lost 9 bases. CDR3 bases: TGCAGCGTTCGACAGGGGGATCGGCCCCAGCATTTT. It yields the protein CSVRQGDRPQHF. Full variable domain (missing parts from reference TRBV29-1 and TRBJ1-5): SAVISQKPSRDICQRGTSLTIQCQVDSQVTMMFWYRQQPGQSLTLIATANQGSEATYESGFVIDKFPISRPNLTFSTLTVSNMSPEDSSIYLCSVRQGDRPQHFGDGTRLSIL.

CDR3 DNA sequence: TGCAGCGTTGACAGTGGCTACACCTTC. It codes for CSVDSGYTF. The rearrangement uses TRBV29-1 and TRBJ1-2; D ambiguous. V was pared by 3 bases and J by 7 bases, with 3 bases between. CDR1 is SQVTM and CDR2 is ANQGSEA in the germline V gene. CDR3 length: 9 amino acids. The full variable domain, its missing parts supplied by reference TRBV29-1 and TRBJ1-2, is SAVISQKPSRDICQRGTSLTIQCQVDSQVTMMFWYRQQPGQSLTLIATANQGSEATYESGFVIDKFPISRPNLTFSTLTVSNMSPEDSSIYLCSVDSGYTFGSGTRLTVV.

The rearrangement links TRBV10-2 to TRBJ1-2; TRBD1 agrees at 7 bases. V lost 4 bases, J lost 5 bases, and 10 bases stayed unmatched. Germline loops: CDR1 WSHSY, CDR2 SAAADI. The CDR3 has 15 amino acids. CDR3 region: CASSGSGQASYGYTF. The CDR3 DNA is TGCGCCAGCAGTGGATCTGGACAGGCTTCATATGGCTACACCTTC.

The chain recombines TRBV5-8 with TRBJ1-2; no definite D call. Germline V gene data show CDR1 as SGHTS and CDR2 as YDEGEE. The V end lost 2 bases, the J end lost 0 bases, and 5 bases lay between the germline ends. This CDR3 comprises 13 residues. CDR3 in amino acids: CASSFGSNYGYTF. CDR3 coding DNA: TGTGCCAGCAGCTTTGGTTCTAACTATGGCTACACCTTC.

This clone was seen only once. The chain joins TRBV12-5 to TRBJ1-5, with a tentative D call TRBD1 (6 bases). The germline CDR1 and CDR2 sequences are LGHNT and FRNRAP. V lost 2 bases and J 1 base, leaving 9 bases between the germline ends. This CDR3 has 15 amino acids. The CDR3 coding sequence is TGTGCTAGTGGTTTGACAGGGAGGAGCAATCAGCCCCAGCATTTT. Its protein product is CASGLTGRSNQPQHF.

The CDR3 loop reads CASSLGASYEQYF. CDR3 DNA sequence: TGTGCCAGCAGCTTAGGAGCTAGCTACGAGCAGTACTTC. V gene TRBV7-6 combines with J gene TRBJ2-7; D is unclear. V was pared by 1 base and J by 3 bases, with 7 bases between. The CDR3 spans 13 residues. Germline CDR1 is SGHVS and CDR2 is FNYEAQ. Combining the CDR3 with reference TRBV7-6 and TRBJ2-7 gives the whole variable domain GAGVSQSPRYKVTKRGQDVALRCDPISGHVSLYWYRQALGQGPEFLTYFNYEAQQDKSGLPNDRFSAERPEGSISTLTIQRTEQRDSAMYRCASSLGASYEQYFGPGTRLTVT.

V gene TRBV9 combines with J gene TRBJ2-2; 11 bases are shared with TRBD2. The J segment lost 4 bases and the V segment lost 2 bases, leaving 1 base of the junction unmatched. CDR3 size: 15 residues. CDR1 SGDLS and CDR2 YYNGEE come from the germline V gene. The CDR3: CASSVLAGGTGELFF. The CDR3 region has the DNA TGTGCCAGCAGCGTTCTAGCGGGAGGCACCGGGGAGCTGTTTTTT.

The chain joins TRBV7-2 to TRBJ2-3, with TRBD1 matching 10 bases. CDR3 size: 16 residues. CDR1 SGHTA and CDR2 FQGNSA come from the germline V gene. Trimming at V came to 5 bases and at J to 9 bases, leaving 14 bases not matched to a gene. CDR3 DNA: TGTGCCAGCAGCCCCGGACTGGGACAGGGGTTCGGGACGCAGTATTTT. It yields the protein CASSPGLGQGFGTQYF.

The chain combines TRBV6-4 with TRBJ1-1, with TRBD1 as a possible D gene (5 bases). The germline V and J ends were trimmed by 6 bases and 5 bases, with 13 bases remaining between them. The CDR3 contains 13 residues. Germline V gene data show CDR1 as MRHNA and CDR2 as SNTAGT. The CDR3 bases are TGTGCCAGCAGCCTTCAGGGCGGTACTGAAGCTTTCTTT. Amino acids: CASSLQGGTEAFF.

V gene TRBV4-1 combines with J gene TRBJ1-2; D not certain. CDR1 and CDR2 from the germline V gene are MGHRA and YSYEKL. Trimming cost V 0 bases and J 3 bases, with 14 bases left between them. CDR3 size: 16 residues. CDR3 sequence (DNA): TGCGCCAGCAGCCAAGAAGGCTCTTCGGCCCACTATGGCTACACCTTC. Its translation is CASSQEGSSAHYGYTF.

The J gene is TRBJ1-1, the V gene TRBV6-1, with a weak D call TRBD1 (5 bases). The germline V gene has CDR1 MNHNS and CDR2 SASEGT. The CDR3 consists of 14 residues. The ends were cut back, 7 bases at V and 0 bases at J, with 12 bases in the middle. CDR3 nucleotides: TGTGCCAGCATTCCGGGACGGATGAACACTGAAGCTTTCTTT. This encodes CASIPGRMNTEAFF.

V is TRBV5-1 and J is TRBJ2-2, with D possibly TRBD2 on 6 matching bases. The CDR3 loop spans 16 amino acids. V shed 2 bases and J shed 6 bases, with 17 bases lying between them. In germline, CDR1 is SGHRS, CDR2 YFSETQ. The CDR3 sequence: CASSLSGTVVPGELFF. Written as DNA, the CDR3 is TGCGCCAGCAGCTTATCCGGGACTGTCGTGCCCGGGGAGCTGTTTTTT.

The chain carries TRBV4-1 and TRBJ1-1, with D possibly being TRBD1 (5 bases). CDR3 length: 15 amino acids. Germline-derived CDR1 and CDR2 are MGHRA and YSYEKL. Deletions cut 4 bases from V and 0 bases from J, with 12 bases between. The CDR3 DNA sequence: TGCGCCAGCAGCCCATCCGGGACGGTGAACACTGAAGCTTTCTTT. It encodes CASSPSGTVNTEAFF.

This chain uses TRBV10-1 with TRBJ2-3; 9 bases match TRBD1. CDR1 is WNHNN, CDR2 SYGVQD, per germline (reference sequence). CDR3 length equals 15 residues. Trimming at V came to 3 bases and at J to 2 bases, leaving 3 bases not matched to a gene. CDR3 nucleotides: TGCGCCAGCAGTGAACTACAGGGGGCCACAGATACGCAGTATTTT. This sequence encodes CASSELQGATDTQYF.

The table lists this clone with a few counts. The V gene is TRBV7-6, the J gene TRBJ2-3; possibly TRBD2 for D (5 bases). The ends were cut back, 5 bases at V and 0 bases at J, with 12 bases in the middle. Germline loops: CDR1 SGHVS, CDR2 FNYEAQ. This CDR3 comprises 15 residues. The CDR3 is CASSPHAGSTDTQYF. CDR3 nucleotide sequence: TGTGCCAGCAGCCCTCACGCGGGTAGCACAGATACGCAGTATTTT. The full variable domain, in which reference TRBV7-6 and TRBJ2-3 provide the parts outside the CDR3, is GAGVSQSPRYKVTKRGQDVALRCDPISGHVSLYWYRQALGQGPEFLTYFNYEAQQDKSGLPNDRFSAERPEGSISTLTIQRTEQRDSAMYRCASSPHAGSTDTQYFGPGTRLTVL.

The rearrangement joins TRBV9 to TRBJ2-1; 9 bases align to TRBD2. Germline V gives CDR1 SGDLS, CDR2 YYNGEE. The CDR3 is 18 amino acids. V gave up 3 bases and J gave up 0 bases; unmatched junction bases: 10. CDR3 DNA: TGTGCCAGCAGCGGCTCCGCGACTAGCGGATTCTCCTACAATGAGCAGTTCTTC. It translates to CASSGSATSGFSYNEQFF.

The chain has TRBV5-1 and TRBJ2-3, with D maybe TRBD1 (5 bases). The germline V and J ends were trimmed by 1 base and 4 bases, with 16 bases remaining between them. The CDR3 covers 16 residues. Germline-derived CDR1 and CDR2 are SGHRS and YFSETQ. CDR3 bases: TGCGCCAGCAGCTTGCTTACAGGTAGAGGTTCAGATACGCAGTATTTT. Its protein product is CASSLLTGRGSDTQYF.

The rearrangement uses TRBV6-5 and TRBJ2-5; the match to TRBD2 covers 12 bases. Germline-derived CDR1 and CDR2 are MNHEY and SVGAGI. This CDR3 region has 16 residues. Trimming removed 4 bases from V and 5 bases from J; junction bases left unmatched: 8. The CDR3 spells CASSSPTSGSGETQYF. The DNA for the CDR3 is TGTGCCAGCAGTTCTCCGACTAGCGGGAGTGGGGAGACCCAGTACTTC.

This clone has only a few counts. This chain joins TRBV7-2 and TRBJ2-1; 11 bases align to TRBD1. CDR3 length equals 17 residues. Germline lookup yields CDR1 SGHTA and CDR2 FQGNSA. Unmatched junction bases numbered 8, after V lost 1 base and J lost 6 bases. The DNA for the CDR3 is TGTGCCAGCAGCTTAGGGGTAGGACAGGGGGCTCGCAATGAGCAGTTCTTC. The encoded protein is CASSLGVGQGARNEQFF.

There are a few counts of this clone. The V gene is TRBV2, the J gene TRBJ1-1, with D uncertain. The V gene lost 3 bases and the J gene lost 0 bases, with 8 bases spanning the gap. CDR3 length equals 14 residues. Germline lookup yields CDR1 SNHLY and CDR2 FYNNEI. The CDR3: CASSDGPLNTEAFF. CDR3 in DNA: TGTGCCAGCAGTGACGGACCTTTGAACACTGAAGCTTTCTTT.